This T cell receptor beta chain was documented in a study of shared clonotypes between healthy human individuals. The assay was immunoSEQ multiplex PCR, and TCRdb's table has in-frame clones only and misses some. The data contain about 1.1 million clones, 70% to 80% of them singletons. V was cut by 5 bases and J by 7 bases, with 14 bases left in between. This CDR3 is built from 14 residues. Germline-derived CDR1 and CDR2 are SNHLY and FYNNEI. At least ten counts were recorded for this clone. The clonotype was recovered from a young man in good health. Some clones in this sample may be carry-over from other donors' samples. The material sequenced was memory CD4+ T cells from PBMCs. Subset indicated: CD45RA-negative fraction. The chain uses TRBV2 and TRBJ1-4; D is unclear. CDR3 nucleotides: TGTGCCAGCAGTTGGGGAGGAGCTGGTGAAAAACTGTTTTTT. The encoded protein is CASSWGGAGEKLFF.